This T cell receptor (beta chain) was profiled in a study of OX40 agonist ivuxolimab in advanced cancers. Study-level background: Under the entry rules, prior anti-PD-1, anti-PD-L1 or anti-CTLA-4 therapy was allowed, and less than 50% had some. One patient with hepatocellular carcinoma and two with cutaneous melanoma, three in all, had partial responses. Study findings and constraints: Some patients who did not respond also had low normalized T-cell clonal expansion.

Systemic immunosuppression or a history of autoimmune disease excluded patients. Generated by immunoSEQ multiplex PCR, the TCRdb table keeps only in-frame clones and is missing some. The data hold tens of thousands of clones, with 85% to 95% observed a single time. Note on this clone: Antigen: not known.

CDR3 length equals 17 residues. Germline assignment: CDR1 SEHNR and CDR2 FQNEAQ (reference sequence). Trimming removed 4 bases at V and 4 bases at J, with 22 bases between. The genes are TRBV7-9 and TRBJ1-1, with D perhaps matching TRBD1 (6 bases). The TCR comes from an adult with an advanced solid tumor such as melanoma, head and neck, liver or kidney cancer. The sequences come from CD4+ or CD8+ T cells sorted from blood, collected in a trial of the OX40 agonist ivuxolimab. The CDR3 nucleotides are TGTGCCAGCAGCTCCCGAATGGACAGCTCACCTTTCACTGAAGCTTTCTTT. Its protein product is CASSSRMDSSPFTEAFF. Variable domain in full (rest from reference TRBV7-9 and TRBJ1-1): DTGVSQNPRHKITKRGQNVTFRCDPISEHNRLYWYRQTLGQGPEFLTYFQNEAQLEKSRLLSDRFSAERPKGSFSTLEIQRTEQGDSAMYLCASSSRMDSSPFTEAFFGQGTRLTVV.